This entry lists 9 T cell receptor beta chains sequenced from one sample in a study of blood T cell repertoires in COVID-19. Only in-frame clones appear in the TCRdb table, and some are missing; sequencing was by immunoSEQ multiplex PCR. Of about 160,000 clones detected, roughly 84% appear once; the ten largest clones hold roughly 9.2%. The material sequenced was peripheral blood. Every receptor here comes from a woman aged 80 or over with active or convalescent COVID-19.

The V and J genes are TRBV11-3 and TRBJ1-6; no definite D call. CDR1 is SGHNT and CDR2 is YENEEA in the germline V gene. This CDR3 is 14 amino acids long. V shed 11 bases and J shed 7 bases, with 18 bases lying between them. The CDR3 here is CALGERGTNSPLHF. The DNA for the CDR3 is TGTGCCCTCGGGGAGCGGGGTACCAATTCACCCCTCCACTTT.

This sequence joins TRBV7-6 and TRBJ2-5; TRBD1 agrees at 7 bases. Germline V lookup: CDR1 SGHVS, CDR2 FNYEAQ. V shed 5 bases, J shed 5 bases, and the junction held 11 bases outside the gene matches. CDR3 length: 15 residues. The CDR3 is CASSRGRGLGETQYF. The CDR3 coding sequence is TGTGCCAGCAGCCGCGGAAGGGGGCTAGGGGAGACCCAGTACTTC.

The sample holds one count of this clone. The CDR3 loop is CASSRETSTNEKLFF. CDR3 bases: TGTGCCAGCTCACGCGAGACATCAACTAATGAAAAACTGTTTTTT. The chain recombines TRBV18 with TRBJ1-4; no clear D gene. V lost 4 bases and J 0 bases, leaving 9 bases between the germline ends. CDR3 size: 15 residues. CDR1 KGHSH and CDR2 LQKENI come from the germline V gene.

The DNA for the CDR3 is TGTGCCAGCAGCTTTGGGAAAGGGGCGAACACTGAAGCTTTCTTT. Its protein product is CASSFGKGANTEAFF. The V and J genes are TRBV11-3 and TRBJ1-1; D is possibly TRBD1 (5 bases). CDR1 is SGHNT, CDR2 YENEEA, per germline. V gave up 3 bases and J gave up 1 base, with 12 bases separating them. The length of the CDR3 is 15 residues.

The CDR3 here is CASSRTGSNQPQHF. The DNA of the CDR3 is TGTGCCAGCAGTCGGACAGGGAGCAATCAGCCCCAGCATTTT. V gene TRBV6-2 or TRBV6-3 combines with J gene TRBJ1-5, with TRBD1 matching 8 bases. V lost 5 bases to trimming and J lost 1 base; unmatched junction nucleotides: 1. The CDR3 is 14 residues long. CDR1 is MNHEY and CDR2 is SVGEGT in the germline V gene.

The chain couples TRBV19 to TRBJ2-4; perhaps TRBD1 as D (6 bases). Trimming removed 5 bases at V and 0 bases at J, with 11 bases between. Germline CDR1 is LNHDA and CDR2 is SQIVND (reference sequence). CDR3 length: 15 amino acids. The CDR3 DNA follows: TGTGCCAGTAGTCCTCGGACAGTAGCCAAAAACATTCAGTACTTC. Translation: CASSPRTVAKNIQYF.

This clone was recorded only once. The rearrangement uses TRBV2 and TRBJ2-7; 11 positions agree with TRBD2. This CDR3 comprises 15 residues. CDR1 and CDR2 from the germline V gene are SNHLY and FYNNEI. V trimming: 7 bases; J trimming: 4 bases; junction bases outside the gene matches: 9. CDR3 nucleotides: TGTGCCAGCAAGGACCTAGCGGGGGGCCTTTACGAGCAGTACTTC. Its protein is CASKDLAGGLYEQYF.

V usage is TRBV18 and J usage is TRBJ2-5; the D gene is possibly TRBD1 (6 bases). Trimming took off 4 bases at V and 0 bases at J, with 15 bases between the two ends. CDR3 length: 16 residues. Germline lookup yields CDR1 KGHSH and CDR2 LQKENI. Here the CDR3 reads CASSLEQGWYQETQYF. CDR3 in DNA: TGTGCCAGCTCACTCGAACAGGGCTGGTACCAAGAGACCCAGTACTTC.

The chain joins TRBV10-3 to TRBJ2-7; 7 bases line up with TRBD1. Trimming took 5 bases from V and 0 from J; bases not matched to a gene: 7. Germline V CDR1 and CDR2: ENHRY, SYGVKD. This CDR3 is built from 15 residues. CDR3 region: CAISSPGQSSYEQYF. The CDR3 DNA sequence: TGTGCCATCAGTTCCCCGGGACAGAGCTCCTACGAGCAGTACTTC.